This T cell receptor beta chain was found in a study of cytomegalovirus exposure and HLA in healthy donors. General study findings and limits: In terms of immune exposure information, only CMV serostatus was available. TCR beta chains associated with HLA were, in a later analysis, more clonally expanded than equally common others.

CDR1 is SGHVS, CDR2 FQNEAQ, per germline. V lost 1 base to trimming and J lost 0 bases; unmatched junction nucleotides: 10. This CDR3 has 19 amino acids. The primer mix had 60 Vbeta and 13 Jbeta primers. Produced via immunoSEQ multiplex PCR; TCRdb's table is partial and in-frame only. The sample records about 140,000 clones, roughly 82% being singletons. Notes on this clone: Antigen specificity is unknown.

Sample: PBMCs. This chain links TRBV7-8 with TRBJ2-2; TRBD2 matches 8 bases. The clonotype originates from a man younger than 35 in good health and CMV-seropositive. As DNA, the CDR3 is TGTGCCAGCAGCTTAGTGGGGTCTAGCGGGTCCACGAACACCGGGGAGCTGTTTTTT. Protein sequence: CASSLVGSSGSTNTGELFF.